This note documents a single TCR beta chain sequence. Its antigen remains unidentified. Looked up from germline, CDR1 is KGHDR and CDR2 is SFDVKD. V was clipped by 3 bases and J by 10 bases; unmatched bases: 14. The CDR3 contains 16 residues. This sample is drawn from a study of vaccination effects on CD4 cells after COVID-19. The data were produced by immunoSEQ multiplex PCR, yet TCRdb's version contains in-frame clones alone and is incomplete. The sample has about 54,000 clones, roughly 80% seen once. Viral peptide pools were used in the ViraFEST assay to expand antigen-specific CD4+ T cells, and sequencing came afterward. Subsequent to a culture period of about ten days, CD4+ T cells were isolated.

The sequence was obtained from a human donor who received a COVID-19 vaccine. Sample: CD4+ T cells from PBMCs cultured with HCoV-229E spike peptides, taken before COVID-19 vaccination. The V and J genes are TRBV24-1 and TRBJ2-1; 7 bases match TRBD2. The DNA of the CDR3 is TGTGCCACCAGTGATCCGCGGCGCGGGGGAAACGGGGAGCAGTTCTTC. Protein sequence: CATSDPRRGGNGEQFF.